This is a list of T cell receptor beta chains from one sample in a study of blood T cell repertoires in COVID-19. The repertoire was sequenced with immunoSEQ multiplex PCR; TCRdb's copy has only in-frame clones and lacks some. This sample has nearly 110,000 clones, with less than 90% found just once. The sequenced sample was peripheral blood. Receptor source: a human donor in a cohort sampled during active COVID-19. Each CDR3 is given with its conserved first and last residue. A D gene is named only where the DNA matches it firmly. Part of the rows lack a size; the others show once, few, many or a class for expanded clones.

size	V	J	D	DNA	CDR3
once	TRBV9	TRBJ2-1	-	TGTGCCAGCAGCGTTAGACTAGCCGCCACAGGGGAGCAGTTCTTC	CASSVRLAATGEQFF
-	TRBV3-1/TRBV3-2	TRBJ2-1	TRBD2	TGTGCCAGCAGCCAAGGTCGAACTAGCGGGAGGGAGCAGTTCTTC	CASSQGRTSGREQFF
-	TRBV4-2	TRBJ2-7	TRBD1	TGTGCCAGCAAAGGACAGGTGGACGAGCAGTACTTC	CASKGQVDEQYF
-	TRBV4-3	TRBJ2-5	-	TGCGCCAGCAGCCAAAACTATCAAGAGACCCAGTACTTC	CASSQNYQETQYF
-	TRBV28	TRBJ2-1	TRBD2	TGTGCCAGCAGTCCATTCCTTCGGACTAGCGGGACCTCCTACAATGAGCAGTTCTTC	CASSPFLRTSGTSYNEQFF
-	TRBV2	TRBJ2-1	TRBD2	TGTGCCAGCAGTGAACCTCCGAGCGGGAGGGCCGATGAGCAGTTCTTC	CASSEPPSGRADEQFF
-	TRBV3-1/TRBV3-2	TRBJ2-6	-	TGTGCCAGCAGCCAAGAGGGGGCCGGGGCCAACGTCCTGACTTTC	CASSQEGAGANVLTF
-	TRBV9	TRBJ2-1	-	TGTGCCAGCAGCCGGGTCCCCTACAATGAGCAGTTCTTC	CASSRVPYNEQFF
-	TRBV28	TRBJ2-7	TRBD2	TGTGCCAGCAGCTCTCGACTAGCGGGAGCGGGGGAGCAGTACTTC	CASSSRLAGAGEQYF
once	TRBV28	TRBJ2-7	-	TGTGCCAGCAGTTCATCCGGGACACGGGGCGGGCAGTACTTC	CASSSSGTRGGQYF
-	TRBV4-3	TRBJ1-4	TRBD1	TGCGCCAGCAGCCACGGGACAGGGAGCGAAAAACTGTTTTTT	CASSHGTGSEKLFF
many	TRBV5-4	TRBJ1-2	TRBD1	TGTGCCAGCAGCCCGTCCTCCGGGACAGCTAACTATGGCTACACCTTC	CASSPSSGTANYGYTF
-	TRBV6-6	TRBJ2-1	TRBD1	TGTGCCAGCCGAGGGAGACCGGGACAGTCGAGCAATGAGCAGTTCTTC	CASRGRPGQSSNEQFF
-	TRBV4-1	TRBJ1-1	-	TGCGCCAGCAGCCAAGCGACAGCATACACTGAAGCTTTCTTT	CASSQATAYTEAFF
-	TRBV28	TRBJ1-2	-	TGTGCCAGCAGTCGGGAGGGAGTGAATGGCTACACCTTC	CASSREGVNGYTF
-	TRBV6-5	TRBJ2-7	TRBD2	TGTGCCAGCCGGAACCGGGACGGAGGGAGGGGCGAGCAGTACTTC	CASRNRDGGRGEQYF
many	TRBV25-1	TRBJ2-1	TRBD2	TGTGCCAGCACTCCCGGGTTTGGCGGGGGGGACAATGAGCAGTTCTTC	CASTPGFGGGDNEQFF
-	TRBV18	TRBJ2-1	TRBD1	TGTGCCAGCTCGACCGGGACAGGACAATACAATGAGCAGTTCTTC	CASSTGTGQYNEQFF
-	TRBV27	TRBJ2-5	-	TGTGCCAGCAGTTTATTTAGCGGAGCAAGCCAAGAGACCCAGTACTTC	CASSLFSGASQETQYF
-	TRBV11-2	TRBJ2-2	-	TGTGCCAGCAGCTTACAACAGGCCGGGGAGCTGTTTTTT	CASSLQQAGELFF